This record looks at one TCR beta chain sequence and its context. The antigen is not known. The sample holds other DNA sequences that translate to the same CDR3. V dropped 3 bases and J dropped 1 base, with 10 bases sitting between them. CDR3 length: 14 amino acids. Germline CDR1 and CDR2: SGHRS and YFSETQ. The sample is drawn from a study of shared clonotypes between healthy human individuals. Study details: Each donor's CD4 naive and CD4 memory cells filled three plates apiece, CD8 naive two, and CD8 memory one. Study-wide points: In general, naive subsets displayed greater estimated richness than memory subsets did. Some naive CD4 clonotypes, roughly 4.8%, turned up in common across several donors.

Original analysis: Junction-only immunoSEQ data arrived without quality scores, meaning filtering differed. Method: immunoSEQ multiplex PCR; TCRdb's copy keeps in-frame clones and lacks some. For V, J and clone size, that table is used; D and trimming come from the DNA. Among about 1 million clones listed, approximately 72% were seen once. Sequencing used memory CD4+ T cells sorted from blood. Subset noted: CD45RA-negative fraction. This chain connects TRBV5-1 to TRBJ1-1; perhaps TRBD1 as D (5 bases). The clonotype was recovered from a man younger than 35 in good health. The CDR3 here is CASSSTGGNTEAFF. The CDR3 DNA follows: TGCGCCAGCAGCTCGACGGGGGGGAACACTGAAGCTTTCTTT.